This T cell receptor (beta chain) came from a study of blood T cell repertoires in COVID-19. The overall study: There were acute and convalescent COVID-19 samples, and they came from the United States, Italy and Spain. In each case, the material was cDNA or gDNA derived from T cells, B-cell-depleted T cells, or PBMCs.

Original processing notes: Reference gene primers were amplified, and this amplification served to estimate nucleated cell counts. Repertoires were generated with immunoSEQ multiplex PCR, while TCRdb's copy carries only in-frame clones and drops some. V and J calls plus clone size are reproduced from that table; the DNA served to infer D and trimming. The sample consists of approximately 120,000 clones, about 86% of them appearing once. This clonotype was sampled from a woman aged 45 to 65 with acute or convalescent COVID-19. Sequences were obtained from peripheral blood.

CDR3 loop: CASSSRRDRGTYGYTF. The CDR3 DNA reads as TGTGCCAGCAGCTCCCGCCGGGACAGGGGTACTTATGGCTACACCTTC. The chain combines TRBV21-1 with TRBJ1-2; TRBD1, the table's D call, lacks a check against the DNA. TRBV21-1 is described as a pseudogene. This CDR3 has 16 amino acids.